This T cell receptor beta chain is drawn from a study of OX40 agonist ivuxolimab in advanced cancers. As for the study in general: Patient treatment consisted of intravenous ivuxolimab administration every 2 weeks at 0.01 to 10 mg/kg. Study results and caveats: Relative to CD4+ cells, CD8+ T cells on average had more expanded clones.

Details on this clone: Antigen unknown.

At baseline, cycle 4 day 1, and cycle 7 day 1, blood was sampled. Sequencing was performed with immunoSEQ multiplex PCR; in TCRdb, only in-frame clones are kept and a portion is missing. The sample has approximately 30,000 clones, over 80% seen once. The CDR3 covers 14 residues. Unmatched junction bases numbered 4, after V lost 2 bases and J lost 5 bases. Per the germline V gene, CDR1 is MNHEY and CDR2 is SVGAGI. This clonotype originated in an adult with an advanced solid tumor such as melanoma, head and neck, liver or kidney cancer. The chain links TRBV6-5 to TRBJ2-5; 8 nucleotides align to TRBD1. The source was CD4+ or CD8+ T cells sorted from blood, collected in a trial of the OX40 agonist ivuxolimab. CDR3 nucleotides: TGTGCCAGCAGTTACCGGGACAGGCGGGAGACCCAGTACTTC. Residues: CASSYRDRRETQYF.